Listed below are T cell receptor beta chains from one sample, sequenced in a study of T cell changes during pregnancy in multiple sclerosis. The method was immunoSEQ multiplex PCR; TCRdb's version includes in-frame clones alone and lacks a portion of them. The profile shows some 60,000 clones, around nine tenths of them singletons. Specimen: peripheral blood, collected in the first trimester of pregnancy. These receptors originate from a female donor in good health, enrolled as a control in a pregnancy study. CDR3s leave out the opening cysteine and the closing phenylalanine or tryptophan.

13 | TRBV5-1 | ASSLEDQYLNEQF
14 | TRBV6-4 | ASSDSIQGNTGELF
13 | TRBV29-1 | SVEGPGQFEYEQY
12 | TRBV7-9 | ASSLFSGYNEQF
13 | TRBV5-1 | ASSIRTGSGNTIY
13 | TRBV30 | AWSVLKGPSQPQH
14 | TRBV18 | ASSPTERTTNEKLF
13 | TRBV4-1 | ASSQPSGEQETQY
11 | TRBV10-3 | AISETVTGELF
12 | TRBV7-3 | ASSPQGLSYEQY
13 | TRBV6-5 | ASSPPGTFVYEQY
14 | TRBV7-8 | ASRLAGGVGNQPQH
11 | TRBV2 | ASSRGKQETQY
15 | TRBV10-3 | AISEGRLAGDTGELF
12 | TRBV5-8 | ASSYRGRYNEQF
13 | TRBV5-4 | ASSPRRDTYYEQY
17 | TRBV27 | ASSIQGVAHFANTGELF
13 | TRBV19 | ASSMMGPSGNTIY
9 | TRBV19 | ASSINNEQF
13 | TRBV13 | ASSASGPERETQY
12 | TRBV10-3 | AISEDRVPYEQY
13 | TRBV6-1 | ASSEAWGGSTEAF
15 | TRBV27 | ASSFRLAGLRNDEQF
10 | TRBV30 | AWISRSYGYT
14 | TRBV19 | ASSPTDRVGVNEQF
17 | TRBV4-2 | ASSQGTGGIWGYNSPLH
13 | TRBV9 | ASSADRDDNEKLF
14 | TRBV7-2 | ASSAFRLAGASEQY
13 | TRBV18 | ASSPQGRLFYEQY
12 | TRBV6-5 | ASTRRDWVYEQY
13 | TRBV14 | ASSRGGTNTGELF
12 | TRBV2 | ASLGTGWDQPQH
16 | TRBV5-1 | ASSLLSGTSGSYNEQF
10 | TRBV13 | ASSPRGETQY
14 | TRBV11-2 | ASSSQRGAYMAEQF
12 | TRBV30 | AWRTSGGVYEQY
13 | TRBV19 | ASSDIQGASEKLF
15 | TRBV25-1 | ASSELLRGRTYNGQF
12 | TRBV27 | ASSLVRGTYEQY
13 | TRBV4-1 | ASSQDERADQPQH